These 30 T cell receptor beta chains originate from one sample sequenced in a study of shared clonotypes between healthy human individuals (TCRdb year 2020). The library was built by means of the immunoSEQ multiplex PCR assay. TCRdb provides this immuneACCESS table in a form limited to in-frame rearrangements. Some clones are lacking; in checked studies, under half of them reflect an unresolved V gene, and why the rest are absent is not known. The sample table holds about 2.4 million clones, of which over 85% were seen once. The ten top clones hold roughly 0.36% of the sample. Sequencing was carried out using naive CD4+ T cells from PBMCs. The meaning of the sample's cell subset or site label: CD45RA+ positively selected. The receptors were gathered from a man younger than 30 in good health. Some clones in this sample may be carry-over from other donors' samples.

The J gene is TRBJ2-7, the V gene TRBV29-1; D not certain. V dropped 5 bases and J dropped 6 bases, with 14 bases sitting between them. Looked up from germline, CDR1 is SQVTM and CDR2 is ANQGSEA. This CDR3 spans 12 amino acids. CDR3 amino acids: CSVPGPGREQYF. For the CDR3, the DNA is TGCAGCGTTCCAGGACCTGGGCGCGAGCAGTACTTC.

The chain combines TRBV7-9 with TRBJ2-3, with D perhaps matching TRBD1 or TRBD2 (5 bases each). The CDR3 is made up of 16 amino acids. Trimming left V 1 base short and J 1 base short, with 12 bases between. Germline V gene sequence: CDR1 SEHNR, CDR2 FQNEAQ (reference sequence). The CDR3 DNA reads TGTGCCAGCAGCTTAGGGGACGGGATTGGCACAGATACGCAGTATTTT. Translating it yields CASSLGDGIGTDTQYF.

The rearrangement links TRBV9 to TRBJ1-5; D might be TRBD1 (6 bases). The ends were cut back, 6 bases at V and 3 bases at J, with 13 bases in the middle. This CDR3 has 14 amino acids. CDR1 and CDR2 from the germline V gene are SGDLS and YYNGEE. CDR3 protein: CASTPGQYNQPQHF. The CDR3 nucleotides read TGTGCCAGCACTCCGGGACAATACAATCAGCCCCAGCATTTT.

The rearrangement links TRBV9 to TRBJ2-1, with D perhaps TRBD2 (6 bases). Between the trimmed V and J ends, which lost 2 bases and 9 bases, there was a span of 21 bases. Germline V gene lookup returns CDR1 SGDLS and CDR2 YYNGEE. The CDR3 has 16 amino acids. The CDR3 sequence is CASSVGRMTGAVEQFF. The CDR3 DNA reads TGTGCCAGCAGCGTGGGGCGAATGACGGGAGCAGTTGAGCAGTTCTTC.

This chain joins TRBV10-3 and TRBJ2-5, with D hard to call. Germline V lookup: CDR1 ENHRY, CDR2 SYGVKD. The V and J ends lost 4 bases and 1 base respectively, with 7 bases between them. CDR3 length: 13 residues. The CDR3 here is CAISGNSQETQYF. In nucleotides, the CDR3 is TGTGCCATCAGTGGTAACAGCCAAGAGACCCAGTACTTC.

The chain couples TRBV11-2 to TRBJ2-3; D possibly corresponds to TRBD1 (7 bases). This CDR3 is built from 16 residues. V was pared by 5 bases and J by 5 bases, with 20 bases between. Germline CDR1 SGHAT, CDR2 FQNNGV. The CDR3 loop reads CASSLDRVWGEDTQYF. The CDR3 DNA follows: TGTGCCAGCAGCCTCGACAGGGTGTGGGGGGAAGATACGCAGTATTTT.

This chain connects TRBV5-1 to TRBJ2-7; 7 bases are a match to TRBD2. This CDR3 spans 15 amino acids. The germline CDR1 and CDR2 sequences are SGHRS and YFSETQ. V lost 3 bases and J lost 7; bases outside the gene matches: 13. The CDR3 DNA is TGCGCCAGCAGCTCTACTGGGGAGGGATTTTGGGAGCAGTACTTC. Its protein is CASSSTGEGFWEQYF.

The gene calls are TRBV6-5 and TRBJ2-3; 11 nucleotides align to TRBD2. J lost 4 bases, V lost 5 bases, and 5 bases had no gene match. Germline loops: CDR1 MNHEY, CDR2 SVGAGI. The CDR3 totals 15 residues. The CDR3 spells CASSKTSGNADTQYF. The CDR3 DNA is TGTGCCAGCAGTAAGACTAGCGGGAACGCAGATACGCAGTATTTT.

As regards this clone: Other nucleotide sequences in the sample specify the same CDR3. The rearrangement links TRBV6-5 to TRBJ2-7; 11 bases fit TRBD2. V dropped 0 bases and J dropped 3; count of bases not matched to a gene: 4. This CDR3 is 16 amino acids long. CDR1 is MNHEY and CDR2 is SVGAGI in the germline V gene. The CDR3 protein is CASSYSGLAGGYEQYF. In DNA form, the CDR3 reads TGTGCCAGCAGTTACTCGGGTCTAGCGGGAGGCTACGAGCAGTACTTC.

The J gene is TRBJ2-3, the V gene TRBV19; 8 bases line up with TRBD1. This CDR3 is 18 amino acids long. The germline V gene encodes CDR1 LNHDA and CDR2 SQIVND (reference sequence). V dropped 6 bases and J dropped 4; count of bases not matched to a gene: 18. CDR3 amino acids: CASSRHRRGQDFSDTQYF. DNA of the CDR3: TGTGCCAGTAGCAGACACCGACGGGGACAGGATTTCTCAGATACGCAGTATTTT.

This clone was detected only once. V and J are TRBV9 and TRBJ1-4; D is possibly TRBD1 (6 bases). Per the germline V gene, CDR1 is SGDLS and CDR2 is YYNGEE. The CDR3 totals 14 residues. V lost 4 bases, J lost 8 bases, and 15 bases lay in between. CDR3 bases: TGTGCCAGCAGCTGGGGCATAGGGGGGGAAAAACTGTTTTTT. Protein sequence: CASSWGIGGEKLFF.

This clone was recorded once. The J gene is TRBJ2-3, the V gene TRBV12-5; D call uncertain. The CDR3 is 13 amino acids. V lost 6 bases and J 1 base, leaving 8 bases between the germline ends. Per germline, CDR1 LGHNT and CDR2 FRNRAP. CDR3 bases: TGTGCTAGTGGCAAGGCCGGCACAGATACGCAGTATTTT. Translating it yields CASGKAGTDTQYF.

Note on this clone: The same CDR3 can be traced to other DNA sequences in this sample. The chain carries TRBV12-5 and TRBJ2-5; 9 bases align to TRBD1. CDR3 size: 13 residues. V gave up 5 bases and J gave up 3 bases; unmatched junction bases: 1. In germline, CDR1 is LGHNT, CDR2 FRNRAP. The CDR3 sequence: CASGRTGEETQYF. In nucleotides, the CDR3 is TGTGCTAGTGGTAGGACAGGGGAAGAGACCCAGTACTTC.

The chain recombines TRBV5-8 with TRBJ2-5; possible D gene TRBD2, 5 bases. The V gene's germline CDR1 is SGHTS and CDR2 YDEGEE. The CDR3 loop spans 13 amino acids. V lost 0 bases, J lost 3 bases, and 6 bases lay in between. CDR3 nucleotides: TGTGCCAGCAGCTTGGAAGCGGAAGAGACCCAGTACTTC. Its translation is CASSLEAEETQYF.

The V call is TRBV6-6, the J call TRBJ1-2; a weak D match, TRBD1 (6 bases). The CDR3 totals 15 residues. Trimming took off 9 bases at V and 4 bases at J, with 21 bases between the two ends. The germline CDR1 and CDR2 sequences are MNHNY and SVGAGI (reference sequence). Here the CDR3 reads CASWRTGIVFYGYTF. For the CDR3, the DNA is TGTGCCAGTTGGAGAACAGGGATCGTTTTCTATGGCTACACCTTC.

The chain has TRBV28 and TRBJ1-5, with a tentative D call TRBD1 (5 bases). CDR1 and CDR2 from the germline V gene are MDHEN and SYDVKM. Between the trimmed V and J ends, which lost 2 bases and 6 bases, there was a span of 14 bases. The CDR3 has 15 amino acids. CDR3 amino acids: CASSLPGQGSQPQHF. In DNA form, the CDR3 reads TGTGCCAGCAGTTTACCCGGGCAGGGAAGTCAGCCCCAGCATTTT.

CDR3 residues: CASSLRTGLDYGYTF. For the CDR3, the DNA is TGCGCCAGCAGCCTCAGGACAGGGTTAGACTATGGCTACACCTTC. The chain links TRBV4-1 to TRBJ1-2, with 8 bases fitting TRBD1. After removal of 4 bases from V and 3 bases from J, the junction contained 7 bases not matched to a gene. This CDR3 has 15 residues. Germline V gene lookup returns CDR1 MGHRA and CDR2 YSYEKL.

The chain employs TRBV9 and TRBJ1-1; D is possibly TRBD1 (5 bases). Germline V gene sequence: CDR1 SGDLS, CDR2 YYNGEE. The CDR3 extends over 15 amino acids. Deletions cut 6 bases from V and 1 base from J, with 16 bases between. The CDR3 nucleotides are TGTGCCAGCACCCCAACTTGGGGGGGGAACACTGAAGCTTTCTTT. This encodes CASTPTWGGNTEAFF. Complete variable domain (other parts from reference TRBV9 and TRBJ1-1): DSGVTQTPKHLITATGQRVTLRCSPRSGDLSVYWYQQSLDQGLQFLIQYYNGEERAKGNILERFSAQQFPDLHSELNLSSLELGDSALYFCASTPTWGGNTEAFFGQGTRLTVV.

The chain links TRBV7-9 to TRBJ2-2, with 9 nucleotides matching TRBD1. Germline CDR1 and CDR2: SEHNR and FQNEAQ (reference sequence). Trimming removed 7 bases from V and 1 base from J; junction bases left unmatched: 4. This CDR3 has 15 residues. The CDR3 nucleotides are TGTGCCAGCACCCTGGGACAGGGGAACACCGGGGAGCTGTTTTTT. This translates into CASTLGQGNTGELFF.

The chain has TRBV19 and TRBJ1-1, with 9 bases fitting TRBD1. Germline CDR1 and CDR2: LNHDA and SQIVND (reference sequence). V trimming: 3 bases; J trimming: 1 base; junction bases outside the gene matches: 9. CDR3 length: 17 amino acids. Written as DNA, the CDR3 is TGTGCCAGTAGTATGGGACAGGGTAGGGGGTCGAACACTGAAGCTTTCTTT. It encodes CASSMGQGRGSNTEAFF.

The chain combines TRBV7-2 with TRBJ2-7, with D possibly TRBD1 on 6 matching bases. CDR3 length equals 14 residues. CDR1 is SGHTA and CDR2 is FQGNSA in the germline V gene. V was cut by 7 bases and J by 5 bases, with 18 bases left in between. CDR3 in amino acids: CASTSSPDSHEQYF. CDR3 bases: TGTGCCAGCACCTCCAGCCCGGACAGCCACGAGCAGTACTTC.

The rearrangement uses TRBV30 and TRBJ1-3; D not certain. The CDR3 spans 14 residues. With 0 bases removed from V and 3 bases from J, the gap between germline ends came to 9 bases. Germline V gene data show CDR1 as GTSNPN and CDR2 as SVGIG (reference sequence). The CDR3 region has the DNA TGTGCCTGGAGTGTAAGTCGGCTTGGAAACACCATATATTTT. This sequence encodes CAWSVSRLGNTIYF.

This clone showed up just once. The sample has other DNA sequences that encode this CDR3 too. This CDR3 reads CASSLDRGSYEQYF. DNA for the CDR3: TGTGCCAGCAGCCTGGACAGGGGCTCGTACGAGCAGTACTTC. The chain links TRBV7-9 to TRBJ2-7, with 9 bases identical to TRBD1. The CDR3 runs 14 residues. Germline-derived CDR1 and CDR2 are SEHNR and FQNEAQ (reference sequence). Germline trimming cut 5 bases from V and 4 bases from J; bases unmatched to any gene: 6.

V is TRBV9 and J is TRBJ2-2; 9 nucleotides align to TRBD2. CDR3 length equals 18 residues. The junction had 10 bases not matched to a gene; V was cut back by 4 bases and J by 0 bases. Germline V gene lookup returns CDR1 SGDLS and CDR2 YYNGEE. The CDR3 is CASSFLALAGSNTGELFF. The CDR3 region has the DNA TGTGCCAGCAGCTTCCTAGCCCTAGCGGGGTCGAACACCGGGGAGCTGTTTTTT.

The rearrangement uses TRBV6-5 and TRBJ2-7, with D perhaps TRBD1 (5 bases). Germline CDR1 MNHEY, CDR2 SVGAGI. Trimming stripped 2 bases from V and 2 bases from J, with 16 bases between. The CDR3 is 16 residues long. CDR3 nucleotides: TGTGCCAGCAGTTACGTTGGGGCAGCGAACCCCTACGAGCAGTACTTC. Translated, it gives CASSYVGAANPYEQYF.

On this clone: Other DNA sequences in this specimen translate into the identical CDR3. CDR3 nucleotide sequence: TGTGCCAGCAGTTTAGACAATGAGCAGTTCTTC. As protein: CASSLDNEQFF. V and J are TRBV28 and TRBJ2-1; D is unresolved. Germline CDR1 and CDR2: MDHEN and SYDVKM. V gave up 2 bases and J gave up 5 bases, with 1 base separating them. The CDR3 covers 11 residues.

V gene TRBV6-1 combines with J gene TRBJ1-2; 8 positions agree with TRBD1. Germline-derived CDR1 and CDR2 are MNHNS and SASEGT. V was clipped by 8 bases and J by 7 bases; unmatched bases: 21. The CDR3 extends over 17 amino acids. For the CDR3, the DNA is TGTGCCAGCGGTGCCGCGGACAGGGCCCTGTTCGAGCGTGGCTACACCTTC. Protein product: CASGAADRALFERGYTF.

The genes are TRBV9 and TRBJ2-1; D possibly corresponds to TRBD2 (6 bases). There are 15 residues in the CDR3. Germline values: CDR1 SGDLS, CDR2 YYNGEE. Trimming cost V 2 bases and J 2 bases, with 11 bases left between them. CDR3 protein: CASSVSGLAYNEQFF. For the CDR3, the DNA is TGTGCCAGCAGCGTCAGCGGGCTTGCCTACAATGAGCAGTTCTTC.

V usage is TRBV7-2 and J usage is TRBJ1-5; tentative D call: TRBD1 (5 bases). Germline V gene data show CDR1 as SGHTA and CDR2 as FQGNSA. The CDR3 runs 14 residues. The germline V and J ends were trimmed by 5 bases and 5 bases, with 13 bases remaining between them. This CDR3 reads CASSQQRGDQPQHF. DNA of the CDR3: TGTGCCAGCAGCCAACAGAGGGGTGATCAGCCCCAGCATTTT.

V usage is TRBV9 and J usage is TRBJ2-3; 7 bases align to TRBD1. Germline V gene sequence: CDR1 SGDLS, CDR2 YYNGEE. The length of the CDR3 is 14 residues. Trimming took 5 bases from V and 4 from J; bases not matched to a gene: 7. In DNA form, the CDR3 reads TGTGCCAGCAGTCGAACAGGGGTACCAGATACGCAGTATTTT. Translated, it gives CASSRTGVPDTQYF.